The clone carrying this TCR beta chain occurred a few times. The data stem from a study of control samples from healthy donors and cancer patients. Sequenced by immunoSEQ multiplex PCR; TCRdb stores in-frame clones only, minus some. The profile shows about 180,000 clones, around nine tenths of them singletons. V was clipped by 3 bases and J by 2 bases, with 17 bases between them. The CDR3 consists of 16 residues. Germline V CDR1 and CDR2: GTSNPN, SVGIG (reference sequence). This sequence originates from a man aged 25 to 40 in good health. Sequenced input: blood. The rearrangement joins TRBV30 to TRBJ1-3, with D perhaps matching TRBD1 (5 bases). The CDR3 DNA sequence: TGTGCCTGGAGGGGGGATGGGTTTCTCACTGGAAACACCATATATTTT. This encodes CAWRGDGFLTGNTIYF. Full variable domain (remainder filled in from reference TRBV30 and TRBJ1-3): SQTIHQWPATLVQPVGSPLSLECTVEGTSNPNLYWYRQAAGRGLQLLFYSVGIGQISSEVPQNLSASRPQDRQFILSSKKLLLSDSGFYLCAWRGDGFLTGNTIYFGEGSWLTVV.